The 19 T cell receptor beta chains presented below share a single source sample, sequenced in a study of molecular identifiers for immune sequencing clone quantification. TCRdb passed the PCR reads through MiXCR, listing each CDR3 protein once. This table has some 100,000 distinct CDR3 sequences, 35% to 40% appearing once. Sample: naive CD8+ T cells from blood, with Jurkat cell RNA spiked in. Stated subset: FACS-sorted CD8+CD4-CCR7+CD45RA+ naive T cells. The source is a human donor in good health. Some libraries in this study had Jurkat cell RNA spiked in.

The gene calls are TRBV6-1 and TRBJ2-5, with D uncertain. The germline CDR1 and CDR2 sequences are MNHNS and SASEGT. The length of the CDR3 is 14 residues. The V gene lost 1 base and the J gene lost 4 bases, with 10 bases spanning the gap. This chain's CDR3 is CASSEVGLRETQYF. The CDR3 region has the DNA TGTGCCAGCAGTGAAGTCGGCTTGCGAGAGACCCAGTACTTC.

A note on this clonotype: The missing conserved phenylalanine or tryptophan at the end of this CDR3 makes a read error likely. The genes are TRBV6-2 or TRBV6-3 and TRBJ1-5, with D perhaps TRBD1 (6 bases). This CDR3 has 17 residues. CDR1 and CDR2 from the germline V gene are MNHEY and SVGEGT. Trimming took off 5 bases at V and 4 bases at J, with 21 bases between the two ends. The CDR3 DNA reads as TGTGCCAGCAGTCCTTACAGACTAGGGACAAGAAATCAGCCCCAGCATATT. Its translation is CASSPYRLGTRNQPQHI.

V usage is TRBV6-2 or TRBV6-3 and J usage is TRBJ1-5; D is ambiguous. This CDR3 is built from 13 residues. V was shortened by 8 bases and J by 0 bases, with 8 bases between the two germline ends. The germline V gene has CDR1 MNHEY and CDR2 SVGEGT. The CDR3 sequence: CASRVSSNQPQHF. The CDR3, as DNA: TGTGCCAGCCGGGTCAGTAGCAATCAGCCCCAGCATTTT.

On this clonotype itself: No conserved phenylalanine or tryptophan is present at the end of the CDR3, so a read error is the likely explanation. The V call is TRBV6-5, the J call TRBJ2-7; the D gene is possibly TRBD1 (6 bases). Germline-derived CDR1 and CDR2 are MNHEY and SVGAGI. This CDR3 spans 15 amino acids. Here the CDR3 reads CASSYSGGETYAQYY. The CDR3 coding sequence is TGTGCCAGCAGTTACTCAGGGGGAGAGACCTACGCGCAGTACTAC.

Comments on this clonotype: Being one base from a much bigger clone, this may be a read error. CDR3 in DNA: TGTGCCAGCAACCTCGGGACAGCGAACACCGGGGAGCTGTTTTTT. Translated, it gives CASNLGTANTGELFF. V and J are TRBV7-6 and TRBJ2-2; TRBD1 aligns across 7 bases. V lost 7 bases to trimming and J lost 0 bases; unmatched junction nucleotides: 5. The CDR3 runs to 15 residues. Germline loops: CDR1 SGHVS, CDR2 FNYEAQ.

The V and J genes are TRBV7-8 and TRBJ1-2, with 10 nucleotides matching TRBD1. The CDR3 runs 18 residues. Germline V gene sequence: CDR1 SGHVS, CDR2 FQNEAQ. Unmatched junction bases numbered 12, after V lost 1 base and J lost 4 bases. For the CDR3, the DNA is TGTGCCAGCAGCTTAGGGAGACAGGGGGCAACGAGTCCCTATGGCTACACCTTC. Translation gives CASSLGRQGATSPYGYTF.

This clonotype occurred many times. The chain uses TRBV7-2 and TRBJ2-7, with a tentative D call TRBD2 (6 bases). V shed 1 base and J shed 5 bases, with 12 bases lying between them. This CDR3 comprises 14 residues. Germline V gives CDR1 SGHTA, CDR2 FQGNSA. CDR3 coding DNA: TGTGCCAGCAGCTTAGGGGGACTCGGGAACGAGCAGTACTTC. As protein: CASSLGGLGNEQYF.

Written as DNA, the CDR3 is TGTGCCAGCAGCCATCCGGGACAGCCATCTCAAAGCACAGATACGCAGTATTTT. Translated: CASSHPGQPSQSTDTQYF. The chain combines TRBV4-2 with TRBJ2-3; 7 nucleotides line up with TRBD1. CDR3 length: 18 residues. Germline CDR1 and CDR2: LGHNA and YNFKEQ. V lost 3 bases to trimming and J lost 0 bases; unmatched junction nucleotides: 12.

Notes on this clonotype: This may stem from a read error, because a much larger clone lies one nucleotide away. This likely comes from a read error, as the CDR3 has no conserved phenylalanine or tryptophan at its end. The chain is built from TRBV7-6 and TRBJ2-3; TRBD2 matches at 7 bases. CDR3 length: 16 residues. J gave up 4 bases and V 1 base, and 8 bases lay outside the gene matches. Germline assignment: CDR1 SGHVS and CDR2 FNYEAQ. CDR3 sequence reads: CASSLEPRLAADTQYI. The CDR3 nucleotides read TGTGCCAGCAGCTTAGAACCCCGGCTAGCGGCAGATACGCAGTATATT.

This clonotype was detected many times. The J gene is TRBJ1-4, the V gene TRBV7-8; D uncertain. V lost 1 base to trimming and J lost 4 bases, with 13 bases between them. Germline V gives CDR1 SGHVS, CDR2 FQNEAQ. The CDR3 totals 16 residues. The CDR3 reads CASSLGLGSLNEKLFF. The DNA for the CDR3 is TGTGCCAGCAGCTTAGGATTGGGCAGCCTTAATGAAAAACTGTTTTTT.

This clonotype is a singleton in its sample. One base away lies a much larger clone, so this may be a sequencing read error. The conserved final phenylalanine or tryptophan is absent from the CDR3, which likely points to a read error. V and J are TRBV2 and TRBJ2-7; D not resolved. The CDR3 contains 12 residues. Germline CDR1 SNHLY, CDR2 FYNNEI. V was trimmed by 5 bases and J by 7 bases, leaving 12 bases between them. CDR3 nucleotides: TGTGCCAGCAGTAGGCCGGCTCCGGAGCAGTACTAC. Its protein is CASSRPAPEQYY.

Regarding this clonotype: The CDR3 end shows no conserved phenylalanine or tryptophan, and so a read error is likely. The chain links TRBV27 to TRBJ1-1; tentative D call: TRBD1 (5 bases). CDR3 size: 14 residues. Trimming removed 4 bases at V and 4 bases at J, with 13 bases between. Germline CDR1 and CDR2: MNHEY and SMNVEV (reference sequence). The CDR3 region has the DNA TGTGCCAGCAGTTATAGGGGCGCGTTCACTGAAGCTTTCTTA. It yields the protein CASSYRGAFTEAFL.

This clonotype occurred a few times. V is TRBV7-9 and J is TRBJ2-3; D call uncertain. This CDR3 is 15 amino acids long. CDR1 and CDR2 (germline): SEHNR, FQNEAQ (reference sequence). V was clipped by 0 bases and J by 0 bases, with 7 bases between them. The CDR3 loop is CASSLARASTDTQYF. CDR3 nucleotide sequence: TGTGCCAGCAGCTTAGCCCGGGCTAGCACAGATACGCAGTATTTT.

The genes are TRBV20-1 and TRBJ1-5; D is unresolved. Germline loops: CDR1 DFQATT, CDR2 SNEGSKA (reference sequence). The length of the CDR3 is 13 residues. V dropped 0 bases and J dropped 4 bases, with 7 bases sitting between them. In DNA, the CDR3 is TGCAGTGCTAGAGATTCCGGAAATCAGCCCCAGCATTTT. Its translation is CSARDSGNQPQHF.

The V call is TRBV20-1, the J call TRBJ2-7, with D unresolved. Trimming removed 2 bases at V and 0 bases at J, with 20 bases between. There are 17 residues in the CDR3. Germline values: CDR1 DFQATT, CDR2 SNEGSKA (reference sequence). CDR3 amino acids: CSARRVRIVRSSYEQYF. CDR3 DNA sequence: TGCAGTGCTAGAAGGGTTAGAATAGTGAGAAGCTCCTACGAGCAGTACTTC.

This clonotype has a handful of counts. The chain links TRBV5-1 to TRBJ2-7, with 7 bases aligning to TRBD2. V was pared by 0 bases and J by 4 bases, with 7 bases of the junction left unmatched. This CDR3 comprises 15 residues. Germline V CDR1 and CDR2: SGHRS, YFSETQ. CDR3 loop: CASSLDRDYSYEQYF. CDR3 coding DNA: TGCGCCAGCAGCTTGGATAGGGACTACTCGTACGAGCAGTACTTC.

The J gene is TRBJ2-7, the V gene TRBV19; D is uncertain. Trimming took 3 bases from V and 6 from J, leaving 12 bases between them. The germline CDR1 and CDR2 sequences are LNHDA and SQIVND (reference sequence). The CDR3 totals 13 residues. The CDR3 coding sequence is TGTGCCAGTAGTATGGTCGGAACGTCCGAGCAGTACTTC. Encoded protein: CASSMVGTSEQYF.

This clonotype came up many times. The rearrangement joins TRBV6-2 or TRBV6-3 to TRBJ2-6; D is ambiguous. Trimming shortened V by 2 bases and J by 2 bases, and 13 bases separated the two germline ends. The germline V gene has CDR1 MNHEY and CDR2 SVGEGT. The CDR3 runs 17 residues. The DNA for the CDR3 is TGTGCCAGCAGTTACGGTTCTAACTGGGCTGGGGCCAACGTCCTGACTTTC. Protein product: CASSYGSNWAGANVLTF.

This clonotype was seen only a few times. The V gene is TRBV20-1, the J gene TRBJ2-1; D gene unclear. The CDR3 has 13 residues. The germline CDR1 and CDR2 sequences are DFQATT and SNEGSKA (reference sequence). V dropped 3 bases and J dropped 0 bases, with 6 bases sitting between them. The CDR3 region has the DNA TGCAGTGCTAGGGAAAGCTCCTACAATGAGCAGTTCTTC. Protein sequence: CSARESSYNEQFF.